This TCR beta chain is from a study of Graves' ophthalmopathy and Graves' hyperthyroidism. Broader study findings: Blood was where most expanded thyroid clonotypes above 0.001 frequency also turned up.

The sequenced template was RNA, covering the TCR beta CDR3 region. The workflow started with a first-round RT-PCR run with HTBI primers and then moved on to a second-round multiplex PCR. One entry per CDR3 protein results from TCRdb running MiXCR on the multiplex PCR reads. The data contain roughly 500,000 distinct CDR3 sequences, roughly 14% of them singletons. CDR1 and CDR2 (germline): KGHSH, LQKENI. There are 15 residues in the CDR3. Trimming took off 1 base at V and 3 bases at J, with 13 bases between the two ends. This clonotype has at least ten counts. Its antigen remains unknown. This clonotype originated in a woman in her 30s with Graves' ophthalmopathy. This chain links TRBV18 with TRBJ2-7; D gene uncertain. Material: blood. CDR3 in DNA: TGTGCCAGCTCACCACTACAGACGGAGTACTACGAGCAGTACTTC. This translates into CASSPLQTEYYEQYF.